This TCR beta chain was obtained from a study of sequential checkpoint blockade in melanoma. Study in general: First-line arms were nivolumab then ipilimumab, or the reverse, randomized 1:1. After both sequences, patients received maintenance nivolumab.

Treatment: randomized to nivolumab then ipilimumab (arm A) or the reverse (arm B). Patients had received no earlier DNA-damaging chemotherapy. Sorted cells were live CD3+CD8+, lacking CD19 and CD56, from PBMCs. This CDR3 has 15 amino acids. The V end lost 1 base, the J end lost 0 bases, and 8 bases lay between the germline ends. CDR1 is SEHNR, CDR2 FQNEAQ, per germline (reference sequence). Data came from immunoSEQ multiplex PCR; TCRdb stores just in-frame clones and leaves some out. Seen here are about 5,000 clones, about 60% observed once, and the top ten hold roughly two fifths. The source is a human donor with melanoma. The source material was CD8+ T cells sorted from blood (inferred from file names), sampled from a patient given nivolumab and ipilimumab in sequence. The chain has TRBV7-9 and TRBJ2-3; D unresolved. The CDR3 here is CASSLGASSTDTQYF. In DNA form, the CDR3 reads TGTGCCAGCAGCTTAGGGGCCTCTAGCACAGATACGCAGTATTTT.